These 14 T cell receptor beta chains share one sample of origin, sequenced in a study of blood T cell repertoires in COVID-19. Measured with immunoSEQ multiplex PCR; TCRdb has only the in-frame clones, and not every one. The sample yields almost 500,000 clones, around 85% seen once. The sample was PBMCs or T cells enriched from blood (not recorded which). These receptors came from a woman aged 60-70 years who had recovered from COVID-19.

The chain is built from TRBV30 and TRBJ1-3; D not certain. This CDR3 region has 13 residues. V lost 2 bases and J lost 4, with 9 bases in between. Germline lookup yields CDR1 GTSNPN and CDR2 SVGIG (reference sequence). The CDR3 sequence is CAWSSSIGNTIYF. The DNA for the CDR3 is TGTGCCTGGAGTTCCTCTATCGGAAACACCATATATTTT.

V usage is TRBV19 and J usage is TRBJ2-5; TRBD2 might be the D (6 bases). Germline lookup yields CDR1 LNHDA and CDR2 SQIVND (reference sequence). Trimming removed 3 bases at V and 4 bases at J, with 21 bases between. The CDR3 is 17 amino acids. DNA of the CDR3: TGTGCCAGTAGTATTGGGCCTCCAGGGTCCGGGGGAGAGACCCAGTACTTC. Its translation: CASSIGPPGSGGETQYF.

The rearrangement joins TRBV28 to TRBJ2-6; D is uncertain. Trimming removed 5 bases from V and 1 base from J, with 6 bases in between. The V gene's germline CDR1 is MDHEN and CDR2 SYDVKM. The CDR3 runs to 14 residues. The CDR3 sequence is CASSVSSGANVLTF. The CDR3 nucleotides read TGTGCCAGCAGTGTCAGTTCTGGGGCCAACGTCCTGACTTTC.

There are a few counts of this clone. CDR3 nucleotides: TGCGCCAGCAGCTTAGGGGTCAGTCTCTATGGCTACACCTTC. This translates into CASSLGVSLYGYTF. The chain has TRBV5-1 and TRBJ1-2; tentative D call: TRBD1 (5 bases). The germline gives CDR1 SGHRS, CDR2 YFSETQ. The CDR3 covers 14 residues. The ends were cut back, 2 bases at V and 4 bases at J, with 12 bases in the middle.

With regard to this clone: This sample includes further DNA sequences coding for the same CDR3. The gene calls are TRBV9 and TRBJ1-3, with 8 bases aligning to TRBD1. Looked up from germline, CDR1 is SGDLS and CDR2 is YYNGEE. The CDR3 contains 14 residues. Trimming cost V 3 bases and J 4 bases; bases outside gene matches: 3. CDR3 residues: CASSGTGSGNTIYF. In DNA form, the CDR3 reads TGTGCCAGCAGCGGGACAGGGTCCGGAAACACCATATATTTT.

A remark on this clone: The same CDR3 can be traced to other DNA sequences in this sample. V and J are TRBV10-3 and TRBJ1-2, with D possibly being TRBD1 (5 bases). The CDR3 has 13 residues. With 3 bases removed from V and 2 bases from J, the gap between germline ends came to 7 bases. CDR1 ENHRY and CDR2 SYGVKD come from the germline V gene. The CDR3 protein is CAISDPGNYGYTF. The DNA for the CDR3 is TGTGCCATCAGTGACCCAGGGAACTATGGCTACACCTTC.

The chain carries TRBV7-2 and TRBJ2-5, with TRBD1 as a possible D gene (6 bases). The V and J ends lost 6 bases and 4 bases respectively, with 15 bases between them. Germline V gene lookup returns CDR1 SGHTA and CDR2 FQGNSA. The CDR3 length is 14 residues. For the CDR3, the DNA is TGTGCCAGCAGTTCCGGGACACTCCGAGAGACCCAGTACTTC. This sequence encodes CASSSGTLRETQYF. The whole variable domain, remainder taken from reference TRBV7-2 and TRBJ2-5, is GAGVSQSPSNKVTEKGKDVELRCDPISGHTALYWYRQSLGQGLEFLIYFQGNSAPDKSGLPSDRFSAERTGGSVSTLTIQRTQQEDSAVYLCASSSGTLRETQYFGPGTRLLVL.

As DNA, the CDR3 is TGTGCCAGCAGCCCCGAGCGCGGCTCGGTCTACGAGCAGTACGTC. This sequence encodes CASSPERGSVYEQYV. The chain recombines TRBV27 with TRBJ2-7; D is undetermined. The length of the CDR3 is 15 residues. The V end lost 6 bases, the J end lost 3 bases, and 18 bases lay between the germline ends. Germline V gene data show CDR1 as MNHEY and CDR2 as SMNVEV (reference sequence).

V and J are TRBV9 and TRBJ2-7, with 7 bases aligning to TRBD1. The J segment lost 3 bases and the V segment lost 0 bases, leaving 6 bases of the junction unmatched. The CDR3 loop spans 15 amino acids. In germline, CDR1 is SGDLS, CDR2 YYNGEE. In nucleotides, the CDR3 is TGTGCCAGCAGCGTAGCCTTCTCAGGGGGCTACGAGCAGTACTTC. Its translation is CASSVAFSGGYEQYF.

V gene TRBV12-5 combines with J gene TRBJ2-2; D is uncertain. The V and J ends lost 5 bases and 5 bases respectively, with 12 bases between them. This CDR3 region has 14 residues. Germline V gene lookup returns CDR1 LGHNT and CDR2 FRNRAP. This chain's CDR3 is CASGPEAATGELFF. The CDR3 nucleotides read TGTGCTAGTGGTCCCGAGGCAGCAACCGGGGAGCTGTTTTTT.

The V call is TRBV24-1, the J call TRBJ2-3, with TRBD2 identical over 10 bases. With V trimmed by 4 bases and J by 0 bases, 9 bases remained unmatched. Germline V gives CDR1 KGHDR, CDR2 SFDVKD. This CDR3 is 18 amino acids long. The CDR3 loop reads CATSDPSGGYHSTDTQYF. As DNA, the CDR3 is TGTGCCACCAGTGACCCTAGCGGGGGCTACCATAGCACAGATACGCAGTATTTT.

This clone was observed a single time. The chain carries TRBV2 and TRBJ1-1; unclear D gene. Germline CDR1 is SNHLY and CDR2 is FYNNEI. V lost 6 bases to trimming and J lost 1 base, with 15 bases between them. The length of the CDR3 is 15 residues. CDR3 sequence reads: CASRRVMGGNTEAFF. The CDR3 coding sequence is TGTGCCAGCAGGCGGGTAATGGGAGGGAACACTGAAGCTTTCTTT.

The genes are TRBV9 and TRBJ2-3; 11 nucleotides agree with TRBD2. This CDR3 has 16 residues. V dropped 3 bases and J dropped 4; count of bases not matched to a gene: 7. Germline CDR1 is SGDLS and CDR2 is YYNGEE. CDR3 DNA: TGTGCCAGCAGCGCCCGTAGCGGGGGGGCCCCAGATACGCAGTATTTT. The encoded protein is CASSARSGGAPDTQYF.

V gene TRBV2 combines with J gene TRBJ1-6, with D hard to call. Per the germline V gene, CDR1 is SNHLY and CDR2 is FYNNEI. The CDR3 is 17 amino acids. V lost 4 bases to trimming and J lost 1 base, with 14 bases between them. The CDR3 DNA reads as TGTGCCAGCAGTGCTTACGGGGAGCTGTCCTATAATTCACCCCTCCACTTT. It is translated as CASSAYGELSYNSPLHF.